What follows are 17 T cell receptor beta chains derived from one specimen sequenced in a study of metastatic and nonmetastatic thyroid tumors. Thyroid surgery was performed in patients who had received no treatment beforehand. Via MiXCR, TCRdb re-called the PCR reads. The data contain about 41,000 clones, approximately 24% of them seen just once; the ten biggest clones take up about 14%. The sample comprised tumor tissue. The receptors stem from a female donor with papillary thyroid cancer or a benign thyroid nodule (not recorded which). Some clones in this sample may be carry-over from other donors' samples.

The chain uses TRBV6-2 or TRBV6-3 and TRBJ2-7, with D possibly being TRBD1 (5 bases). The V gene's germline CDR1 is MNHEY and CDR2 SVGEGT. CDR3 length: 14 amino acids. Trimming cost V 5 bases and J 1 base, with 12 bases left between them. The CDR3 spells CASSRTGNSYEQYF. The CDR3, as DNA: TGTGCCAGCAGTCGTACAGGTAATTCCTACGAGCAGTACTTC.

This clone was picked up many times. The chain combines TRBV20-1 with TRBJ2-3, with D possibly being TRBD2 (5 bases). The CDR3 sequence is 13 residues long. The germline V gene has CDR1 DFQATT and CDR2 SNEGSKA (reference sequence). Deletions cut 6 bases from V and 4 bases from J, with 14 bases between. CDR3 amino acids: CSASTGVADTQYF. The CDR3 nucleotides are TGCAGTGCGAGCACCGGGGTCGCAGATACGCAGTATTTT.

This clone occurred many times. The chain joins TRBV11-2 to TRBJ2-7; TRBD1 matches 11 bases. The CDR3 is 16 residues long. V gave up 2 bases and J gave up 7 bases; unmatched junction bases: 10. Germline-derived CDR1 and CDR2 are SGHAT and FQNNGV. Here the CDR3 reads CASSLYSGQGVREQYF. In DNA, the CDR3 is TGTGCCAGCAGCTTATATTCGGGACAGGGGGTTCGTGAGCAGTACTTC.

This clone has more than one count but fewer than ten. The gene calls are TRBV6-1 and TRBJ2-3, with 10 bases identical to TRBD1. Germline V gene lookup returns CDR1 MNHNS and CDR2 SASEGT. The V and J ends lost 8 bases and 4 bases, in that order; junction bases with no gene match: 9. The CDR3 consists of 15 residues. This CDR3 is CASLPGTGAADTQYF. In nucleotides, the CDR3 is TGTGCCAGCCTCCCCGGGACAGGGGCGGCAGATACGCAGTATTTT.

In DNA, the CDR3 is TGTGCCATCAGTGAACGGACGGAAGAGACCCAGTACTTC. Amino acids: CAISERTEETQYF. This chain links TRBV10-3 with TRBJ2-5; D remains unclear. CDR1 is ENHRY, CDR2 SYGVKD, per germline. V was clipped by 3 bases and J by 3 bases, with 8 bases between them. The CDR3 is 13 amino acids.

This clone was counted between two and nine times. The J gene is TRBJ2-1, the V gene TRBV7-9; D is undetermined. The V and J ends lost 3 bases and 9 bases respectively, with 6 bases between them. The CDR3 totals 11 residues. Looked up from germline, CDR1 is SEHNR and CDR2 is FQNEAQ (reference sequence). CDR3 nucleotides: TGTGCCAGCAGCTTCCTAGGTGAGCAGTTCTTC. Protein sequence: CASSFLGEQFF.

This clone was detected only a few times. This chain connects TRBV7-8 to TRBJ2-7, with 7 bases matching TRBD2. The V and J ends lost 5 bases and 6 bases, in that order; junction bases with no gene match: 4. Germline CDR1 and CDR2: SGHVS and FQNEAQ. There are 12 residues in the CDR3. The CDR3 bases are TGTGCCAGCAGCCAACCGGGGGGCGAGCAGTACTTC. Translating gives CASSQPGGEQYF.

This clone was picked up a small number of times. The DNA for the CDR3 is TGTGCCAGCAGCTTAGATGGAGCTAGCAGACCCGGGGAGCTGTTTTTT. It is translated as CASSLDGASRPGELFF. The rearrangement links TRBV11-2 to TRBJ2-2, with TRBD2 as a possible D gene (5 bases). Germline V lookup: CDR1 SGHAT, CDR2 FQNNGV. V gave up 0 bases and J gave up 6 bases, with 14 bases separating them. The CDR3 is 16 amino acids.

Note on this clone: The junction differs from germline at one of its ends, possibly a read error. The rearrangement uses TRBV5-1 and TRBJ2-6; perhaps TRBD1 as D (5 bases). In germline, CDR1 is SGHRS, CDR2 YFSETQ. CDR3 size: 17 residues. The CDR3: CASSLVAGVIGANVLNF. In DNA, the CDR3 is TGCGCCAGCAGCTTGGTAGCAGGAGTAATTGGGGCCAACGTCCTGAATTTC.

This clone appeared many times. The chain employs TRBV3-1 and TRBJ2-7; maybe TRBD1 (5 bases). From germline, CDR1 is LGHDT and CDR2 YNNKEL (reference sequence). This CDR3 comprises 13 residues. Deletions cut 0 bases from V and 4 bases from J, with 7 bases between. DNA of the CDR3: TGTGCCAGCAGCCAAGAGGGGCGGTACGAGCAGTACTTC. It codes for CASSQEGRYEQYF.

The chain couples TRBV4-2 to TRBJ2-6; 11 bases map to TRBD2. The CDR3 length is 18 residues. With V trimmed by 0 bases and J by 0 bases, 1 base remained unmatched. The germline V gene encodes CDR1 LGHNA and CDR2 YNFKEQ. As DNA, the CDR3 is TGTGCCAGCAGCCAAGAGGGGACTAGCGGCTCTGGGGCCAACGTCCTGACTTTC. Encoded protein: CASSQEGTSGSGANVLTF.

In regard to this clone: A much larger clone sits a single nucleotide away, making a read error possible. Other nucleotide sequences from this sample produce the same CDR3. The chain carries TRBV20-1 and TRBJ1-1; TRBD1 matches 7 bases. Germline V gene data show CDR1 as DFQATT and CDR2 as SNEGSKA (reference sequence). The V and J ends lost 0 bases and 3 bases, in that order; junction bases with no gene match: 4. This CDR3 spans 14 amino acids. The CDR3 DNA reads TGCAGTGCTAGAGATGGGCAGGGGGACACTGAAGCTTTCTTT. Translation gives CSARDGQGDTEAFF.

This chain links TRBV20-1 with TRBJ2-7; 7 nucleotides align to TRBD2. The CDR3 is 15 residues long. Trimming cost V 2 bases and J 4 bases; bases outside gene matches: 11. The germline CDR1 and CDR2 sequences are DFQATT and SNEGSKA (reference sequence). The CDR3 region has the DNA TGCAGTGCTAGACTGGGGGAGCGGGAATTATACGAGCAGTACTTC. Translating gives CSARLGERELYEQYF.

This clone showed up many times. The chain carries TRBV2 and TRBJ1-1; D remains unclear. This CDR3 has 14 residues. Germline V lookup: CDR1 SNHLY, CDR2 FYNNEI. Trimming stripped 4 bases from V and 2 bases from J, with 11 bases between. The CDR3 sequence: CASSASGRNTEAFF. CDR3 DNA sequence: TGTGCCAGCAGTGCGTCCGGTCGTAACACTGAAGCTTTCTTT.

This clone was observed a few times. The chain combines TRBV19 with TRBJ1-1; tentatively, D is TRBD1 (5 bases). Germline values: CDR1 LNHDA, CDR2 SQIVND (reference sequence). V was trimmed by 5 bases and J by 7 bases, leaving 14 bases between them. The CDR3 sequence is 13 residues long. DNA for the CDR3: TGTGCCAGTAGTCTAACCGGGGCCAGTGAAGCTTTCTTT. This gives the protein CASSLTGASEAFF.

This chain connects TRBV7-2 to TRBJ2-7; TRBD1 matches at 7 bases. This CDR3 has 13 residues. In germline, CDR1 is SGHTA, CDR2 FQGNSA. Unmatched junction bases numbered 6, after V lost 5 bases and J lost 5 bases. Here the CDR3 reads CASSMYRGNEQYF. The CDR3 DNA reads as TGTGCCAGCAGCATGTACAGGGGCAACGAGCAGTACTTC.

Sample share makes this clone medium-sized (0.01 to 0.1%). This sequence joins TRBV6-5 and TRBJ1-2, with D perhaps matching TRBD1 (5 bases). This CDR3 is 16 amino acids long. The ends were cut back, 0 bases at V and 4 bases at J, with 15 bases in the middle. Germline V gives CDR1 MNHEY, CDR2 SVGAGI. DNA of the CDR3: TGTGCCAGCAGTTACTCCGACGGGACTTTGGGCTATGGCTACACCTTC. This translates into CASSYSDGTLGYGYTF.